A single sample gave rise to the 5 T cell receptor beta chains below, sequenced in a study of breast tumors, draining lymph nodes, adjacent tissues. TCRdb fed the multiplex PCR reads into MiXCR, producing one record per CDR3 protein. The table records tens of thousands of distinct CDR3 sequences, approximately 57% of them present only once. The sequenced sample was breast tumor tissue. The receptors stem from a female donor with breast cancer. Some clones in this sample may be carry-over from other donors' samples.

V usage is TRBV7-2 and J usage is TRBJ2-1; tentative D call: TRBD2 (5 bases). CDR3 length: 15 amino acids. Germline loops: CDR1 SGHTA, CDR2 FQGNSA. V gave up 4 bases and J gave up 4 bases, with 14 bases separating them. CDR3 DNA sequence: TGTGCCAGCAGCTCAGGACGCGGGCTTTACAATGAGCAGTTCTTC. This encodes CASSSGRGLYNEQFF.

This clonotype was detected once. The V and J genes are TRBV5-5 and TRBJ1-4; no clear D gene. CDR3 length: 13 amino acids. Trimming cost V 3 bases and J 8 bases, with 11 bases left between them. CDR1 SGHKS and CDR2 YYEKEE come from the germline V gene (reference sequence). This chain's CDR3 is CASSSHKGEKLFF. CDR3 in DNA: TGTGCCAGCAGCTCCCACAAGGGCGAAAAACTGTTTTTT.

By frequency in the sample, this clonotype is large. In nucleotides, the CDR3 is TGTGCCAGCAGCGTAGCCGCCGGGGGACAGGGGACCAACGAGCAGTACTTC. Translation: CASSVAAGGQGTNEQYF. The chain is built from TRBV9 and TRBJ2-7; 10 bases are a match to TRBD1. The CDR3 has 17 residues. Trimming cost V 0 bases and J 5 bases; bases outside gene matches: 11. The germline gives CDR1 SGDLS, CDR2 YYNGEE.

This clonotype has a handful of counts. V is TRBV15 and J is TRBJ1-2; tentative D call: TRBD1 (5 bases). CDR1 and CDR2 from the germline V gene are LNHNV and YYDKDF (reference sequence). Trimming removed 0 bases from V and 6 bases from J, with 11 bases in between. CDR3 length: 14 amino acids. The CDR3 here is CATSRDYGGDGYTF. The CDR3 DNA follows: TGTGCCACCAGCAGAGATTACGGGGGGGATGGCTACACCTTC.

Many counts were recorded for this clonotype. The genes are TRBV30 and TRBJ2-3; 8 bases are shared with TRBD2. Germline values: CDR1 GTSNPN, CDR2 SVGIG (reference sequence). CDR3 length: 16 residues. The trim removed 5 bases at V and 0 bases at J, leaving 10 bases unmatched. For the CDR3, the DNA is TGTGCCTGGGGCCGACGGGGGGGGGCAAGCACAGATACGCAGTATTTT. Its protein product is CAWGRRGGASTDTQYF.